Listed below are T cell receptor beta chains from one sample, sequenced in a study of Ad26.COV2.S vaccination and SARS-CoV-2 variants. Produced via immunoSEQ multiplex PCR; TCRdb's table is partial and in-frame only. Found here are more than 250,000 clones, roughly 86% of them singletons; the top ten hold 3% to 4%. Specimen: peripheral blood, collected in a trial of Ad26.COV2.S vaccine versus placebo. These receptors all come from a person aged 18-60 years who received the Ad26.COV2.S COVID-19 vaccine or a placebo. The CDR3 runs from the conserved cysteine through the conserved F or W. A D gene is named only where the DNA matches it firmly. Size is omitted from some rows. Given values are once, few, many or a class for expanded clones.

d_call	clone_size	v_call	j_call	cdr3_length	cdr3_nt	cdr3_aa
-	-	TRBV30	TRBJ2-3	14	TGTGCCTGGAGGGCGAGGGGGAGCTCAGATACGCAGTATTTT	CAWRARGSSDTQYF
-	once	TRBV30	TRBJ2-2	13	TGTGCCTGGAGGCAGGCAATCACCGGGGAGCTGTTTTTT	CAWRQAITGELFF
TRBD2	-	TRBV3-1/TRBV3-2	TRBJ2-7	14	TGTGCCAGCAGCCAAGATCGGTGGGGACTAGCGGTAATCTTC	CASSQDRWGLAVIF
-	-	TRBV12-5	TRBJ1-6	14	TGTGCTAGTGGTTTGTTTCAGGGATATTCACCCCTCCACTTT	CASGLFQGYSPLHF
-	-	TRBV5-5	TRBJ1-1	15	TGTGCCAGCAGCTTGTGGACAGCGATGGACACTGAAGCTTTCTTT	CASSLWTAMDTEAFF
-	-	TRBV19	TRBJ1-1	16	TGTGCCAGTAGTATTTTAAGAGTGGGGCCGAACACTGAAGCTTTCTTT	CASSILRVGPNTEAFF
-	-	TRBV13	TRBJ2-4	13	TGTGCCAGCAGCGGACTAGCCAAAAACATTCAGTACTTC	CASSGLAKNIQYF
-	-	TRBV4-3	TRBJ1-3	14	TGCGCCAGCAGCCAAGAGTGGGGGCCAAACACCATATATTTT	CASSQEWGPNTIYF
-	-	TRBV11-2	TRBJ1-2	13	TGTGCCAGCAGCTTAGATCGTTCCTATGGCTACACCTTC	CASSLDRSYGYTF
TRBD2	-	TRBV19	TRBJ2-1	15	TGTGCCAGTAGTATAGCGCTAGCGGGAGGTCGGGAGCAGTTCTTC	CASSIALAGGREQFF
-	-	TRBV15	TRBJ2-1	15	TGTGCCACCAGCCCCCGGGACAACTCCTACAATGAGCAGTTCTTC	CATSPRDNSYNEQFF
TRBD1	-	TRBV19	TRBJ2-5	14	TGTGCCAGTAGGGTGGACAGGGAAGGGGGGACCCAGTACTTC	CASRVDREGGTQYF
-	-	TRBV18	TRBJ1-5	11	TGTGCCAGCACCCCCAATCAGCCCCAGCATTTT	CASTPNQPQHF
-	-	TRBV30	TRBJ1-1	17	TGTGCCTGGTCTCCCGGGACCTGGGGCATTATGAACACTGAAGCTTTCTTT	CAWSPGTWGIMNTEAFF
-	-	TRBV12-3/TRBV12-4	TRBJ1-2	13	TGTGCCAGCAGTTTGGTCAGGGGCCGTGGCTACACCTTC	CASSLVRGRGYTF
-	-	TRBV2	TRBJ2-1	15	TGTGCCAGCAGTGAATTAGGGAGCTCCTACAATGAGCAGTTCTTC	CASSELGSSYNEQFF
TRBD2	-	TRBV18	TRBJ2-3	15	TGTGCCACCTCCCCCCGGGGGGGCCGGATAGATACGCAGTATTTT	CATSPRGGRIDTQYF
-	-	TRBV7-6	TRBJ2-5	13	TGTGCCAGCAGCTCGGGACTCCAAGAGACCCAGTACTTC	CASSSGLQETQYF
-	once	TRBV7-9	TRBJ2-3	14	TGTGCCAGCAGCTTAGGTCTATTCGGGAGTACGCAGTATTTT	CASSLGLFGSTQYF
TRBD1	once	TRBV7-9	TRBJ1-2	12	TGTGCCAGCAGGGCCCTCCAGGGGGCCTACACCTTC	CASRALQGAYTF
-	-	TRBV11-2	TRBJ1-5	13	TGTGCCAGCAGCGAATCTACCAATCAGCCCCAGCATTTT	CASSESTNQPQHF
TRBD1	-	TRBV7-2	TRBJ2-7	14	TGTGCCAGCAGCTTACGGACAGGGGGCAACGAGCAGTACTTC	CASSLRTGGNEQYF
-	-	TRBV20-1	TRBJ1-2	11	TGCAGTGTCAGGGTTAACTATGGCTACACCTTC	CSVRVNYGYTF
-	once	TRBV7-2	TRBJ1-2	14	TGTGCCAGCAGCTTCGACTCCTACCGGTATGGCTACACCTTC	CASSFDSYRYGYTF
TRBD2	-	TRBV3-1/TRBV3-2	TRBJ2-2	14	TGTGCCAGCAGCCCCCGCGGGAGCGCCGGGGAGCTGTTTTTT	CASSPRGSAGELFF
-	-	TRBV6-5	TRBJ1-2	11	TGTGCCAGCAGGACCCACTATGGCTACACCTTC	CASRTHYGYTF